Sequencing of this TCR beta chain was carried out in a study of blood T cell repertoires in COVID-19. Study-level information: Acute-phase and convalescent COVID-19 samples originated in the United States, Italy and Spain. Nucleic acid was either cDNA or gDNA, and it came from T cells, B-cell-depleted T cells, or PBMCs.

The CDR3 consists of 15 residues. Germline V gene data show CDR1 as SGHRS and CDR2 as YFSETQ. V was trimmed by 3 bases and J by 3 bases, leaving 16 bases between them. How the authors handled the data: Cell counts per sample came from amplifying reference gene primers. The data were produced by immunoSEQ multiplex PCR, yet TCRdb's version contains in-frame clones alone and is incomplete. Clonal size and the V and J genes are those of that table, whereas D and trimming came from the DNA. This sample has about 120,000 clones, with 75% to 85% found just once. Material: peripheral blood. This chain links TRBV5-1 with TRBJ2-7, with a weak D call TRBD1 (6 bases). The sequence derives from a human donor in a cohort sampled during active COVID-19. CDR3 bases: TGCGCCAGCAGCTCGTGGCAGGGACAAGACTACGAGCAGTACTTC. It translates to CASSSWQGQDYEQYF.